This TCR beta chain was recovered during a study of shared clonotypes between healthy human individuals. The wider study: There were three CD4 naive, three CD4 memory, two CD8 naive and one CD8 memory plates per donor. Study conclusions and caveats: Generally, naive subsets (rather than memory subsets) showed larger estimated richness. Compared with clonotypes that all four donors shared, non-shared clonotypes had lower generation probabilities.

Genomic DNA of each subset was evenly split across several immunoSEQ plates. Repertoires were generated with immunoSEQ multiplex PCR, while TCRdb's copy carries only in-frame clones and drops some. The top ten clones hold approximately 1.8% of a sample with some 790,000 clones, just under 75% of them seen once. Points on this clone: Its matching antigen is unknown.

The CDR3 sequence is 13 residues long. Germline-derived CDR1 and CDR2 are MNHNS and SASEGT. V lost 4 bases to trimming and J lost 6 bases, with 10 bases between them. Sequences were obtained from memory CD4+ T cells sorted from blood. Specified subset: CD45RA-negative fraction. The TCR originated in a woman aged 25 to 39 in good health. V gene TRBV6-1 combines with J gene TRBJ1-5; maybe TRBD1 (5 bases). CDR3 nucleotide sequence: TGTGCCAGCAGTGGGGACGGAGTTCAGCCCCAGCATTTT. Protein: CASSGDGVQPQHF.